The present T cell receptor (beta chain) was sequenced within a study of blood T cell repertoires in COVID-19. Overall study: Whether acute or convalescent, the COVID-19 samples came from the United States, Italy and Spain. In each case, the material was cDNA or gDNA derived from T cells, B-cell-depleted T cells, or PBMCs.

As processed by the authors: Amplification with reference gene primers provided the estimates of nucleated cell counts. Profiled with immunoSEQ multiplex PCR; TCRdb holds only in-frame clones, not every one. That table is the source of V, J and clone size, and D and trimming were worked out from the DNA. The table includes 85,000 to 130,000 clones, 85% to 90% detected once. Germline V CDR1 and CDR2: SGDLS, YYNGEE. Germline trimming cut 3 bases from V and 7 bases from J; bases unmatched to any gene: 4. CDR3 length: 13 residues. A remark on this clone: In the same sample, other DNA sequences code for this CDR3.

The clonotype was recovered from a human donor in a cohort sampled during active COVID-19. This sequence joins TRBV9 and TRBJ1-2; 9 bases agree with TRBD1. Sequenced: peripheral blood. CDR3 bases: TGTGCCAGCAGCGACGGACAGGGGTCTGGCTACACCTTC. Translation: CASSDGQGSGYTF.